These T cell receptor beta chains were read from a single sample in a study of T cell responses to AZD1222 COVID-19 vaccine. Clones were read by immunoSEQ multiplex PCR, and TCRdb kept only the in-frame ones, dropping some. The table lists some 120,000 clones, roughly 90% of them singletons, with roughly 4.2% in the top ten. The sequencing here drew on peripheral blood, taken on day 0 of AZD1222 vaccination. The receptors originated from an adult in good health. Both conserved end residues are trimmed from each CDR3. The size field is filled for only some rows; it gives once, few, many or a size class.

>TRBV27|12|medium-sized
ASSLQGPDQPQH
>TRBV2|12|NA
ASSALPNTGELF
>TRBV28|11|NA
ASKQGFNYGYT
>TRBV9|11|NA
ASSPPYQETQY
>TRBV9|13|NA
ASSVGLPNTGELF
>TRBV6-5|10|NA
ASSPGRDTQY
>TRBV6-5|14|NA
ASSYSRQIGQETQY
>TRBV29-1|10|NA
SASSGKETQY
>TRBV10-1|11|NA
ASSAGHTYEQY
>TRBV27|11|once
ASRGGSYQPQH
>TRBV7-9|14|NA
ASSLGGSEGNYGYT
>TRBV5-1|14|few
ASSLSPQTNTGELF
>TRBV2|12|NA
ASSEFRGSDGYT
>TRBV7-8|13|NA
ASSPGGQGGYGYT
>TRBV24-1|14|NA
ATSGGTGSLGGEQY
>TRBV30|11|NA
AWRTTGGGGYT
>TRBV30|11|NA
AGRAAIQETQY
>TRBV19|14|NA
ASRLLEGGSTDTQY
>TRBV12-3/TRBV12-4|11|NA
ASSSGPPYEQY
>TRBV14|10|NA
ASSRGHETQY
>TRBV7-8|11|NA
ASSNGQYNEQF
>TRBV6-5|11|NA
ASRPTALEKLF
>TRBV5-4|14|NA
ASTRTGSGTNYGYT
>TRBV27|11|NA
ASSVRLAGELF
>TRBV5-4|11|NA
ASSVPGYNEQF
>TRBV2|11|once
ASIAGPREGYT
>TRBV6-5|14|NA
ASSYLGTGDTGELF
>TRBV27|9|few
ASSFLGKAF